These T cell receptor beta chains were read from a single sample in a study of radiotherapy plus CTLA-4 blockade in lung cancer. Data came from immunoSEQ multiplex PCR; TCRdb stores just in-frame clones and leaves some out. In the table there are about 62,000 clones, approximately 76% of which are singletons. This sample comprised peripheral blood, obtained from a patient treated with radiotherapy plus ipilimumab. The receptors derive from a human donor with non-small cell lung cancer who had a complete response to radiotherapy plus ipilimumab. The CDR3 runs from the conserved cysteine through the conserved F or W. D genes are given only for firm matches. Rows may omit the clone size; those that give it use once, few, many or a size class.

V gene,D gene,clone size,J gene,CDR3 protein,CDR3 DNA
TRBV18,-,-,TRBJ2-2,CAAGARGATTGELFF,TGTGCCGCCGGCGCCCGGGGGGCGACCACCGGGGAGCTGTTTTTT
TRBV7-3,-,-,TRBJ2-3,CASSVTGFSTDTQYF,TGTGCCAGCAGCGTGACGGGATTTAGCACAGATACGCAGTATTTT
TRBV10-1,-,few,TRBJ2-3,CASSDRGWGAADTQYF,TGCGCCAGCAGTGACCGCGGCTGGGGCGCCGCAGATACGCAGTATTTT
TRBV28,TRBD1,-,TRBJ1-1,CASSLRAWRQGAITEAFF,TGTGCCAGCAGCCTAAGGGCCTGGAGGCAGGGGGCAATCACTGAAGCTTTCTTT
TRBV6-4,-,-,TRBJ2-7,CATNQSQQSVVQGSSYEQYF,TGTGCCACAAACCAAAGCCAGCAGTCGGTTGTGCAGGGGAGCTCCTACGAGCAGTACTTC
TRBV15,-,-,TRBJ1-1,CATSRARGGLGALNTEAFF,TGTGCCACCAGCAGGGCTCGGGGGGGCTTAGGGGCCCTGAACACTGAAGCTTTCTTT
TRBV14,-,few,TRBJ1-4,CASSPEQGLNEKLFF,TGTGCCAGCAGCCCTGAACAGGGTCTAAATGAAAAACTGTTTTTT
TRBV13,TRBD2,few,TRBJ2-7,CASSPGLAYHEQYF,TGTGCCAGCAGCCCTGGACTAGCGTACCACGAGCAGTACTTC
TRBV5-6,-,once,TRBJ1-2,CASRDTESYGYTF,TGTGCCAGCAGGGATACAGAATCCTATGGCTACACCTTC
TRBV7-8,-,-,TRBJ1-5,CASSLMGRVGNQPQHF,TGTGCCAGCAGCTTAATGGGGAGGGTGGGCAATCAGCCCCAGCATTTT
TRBV7-2,-,-,TRBJ2-7,CASSTPGTRGEQYF,TGTGCCAGCAGCACCCCCGGGACCAGGGGAGAGCAGTACTTC
TRBV9,TRBD2,-,TRBJ2-1,CASSRTSGYYNEQFF,TGTGCCAGCAGCCGGACTAGCGGCTACTACAATGAGCAGTTCTTC
TRBV7-8,-,-,TRBJ2-3,CASSLGHSRTDTQYF,TGTGCCAGCAGTTTGGGCCATTCACGCACAGATACGCAGTATTTT
TRBV6-5,-,-,TRBJ2-7,CASSYLPAQEQYF,TGTGCCAGCAGTTACCTCCCAGCACAGGAGCAGTACTTC
TRBV6-1,TRBD2,-,TRBJ2-1,CASSAGLAEGYNEQFF,TGTGCCAGCAGTGCGGGACTAGCGGAAGGTTACAATGAGCAGTTCTTC
TRBV6-6,-,-,TRBJ1-1,CASSYYREGAFF,TGTGCCAGCAGTTATTACCGGGAGGGAGCTTTCTTT
TRBV6-5,-,-,TRBJ1-2,CAGTELGYGYTF,TGTGCCGGCACCGAGCTAGGCTATGGCTACACCTTC
TRBV7-9,-,-,TRBJ2-3,CASSWFGRQGPDTQYF,TGTGCCAGCAGCTGGTTTGGTCGGCAGGGTCCAGATACGCAGTATTTT
TRBV27,TRBD1,once,TRBJ2-3,CASSMTGGSPDTQYF,TGTGCCAGCAGTATGACAGGGGGTAGTCCAGATACGCAGTATTTT
TRBV10-1,-,-,TRBJ1-1,CASSGTATIMNTEAFF,TGCGCCAGCAGTGGGACAGCTACAATCATGAACACTGAAGCTTTCTTT
TRBV5-1,-,-,TRBJ1-5,CASSRAPAGGNQPQHF,TGCGCCAGCAGCCGGGCCCCAGCGGGTGGCAATCAGCCCCAGCATTTT
TRBV29-1,TRBD2,-,TRBJ2-1,CSVEGTSRFARGEQFF,TGCAGCGTTGAAGGGACTAGCAGGTTCGCCCGAGGTGAGCAGTTCTTC
TRBV11-2,-,-,TRBJ1-1,CASSLEVLGHRRAFF,TGTGCCAGCAGCTTAGAGGTTTTGGGACACCGTAGAGCTTTCTTT
TRBV4-1,TRBD1,-,TRBJ2-1,CASSQGQGAYNEQFF,TGCGCCAGCAGCCAAGGACAGGGGGCCTACAATGAGCAGTTCTTC
TRBV19,-,-,TRBJ2-2,CASRGGRARGTGELFF,TGTGCCAGTAGGGGGGGGCGGGCGCGGGGAACCGGGGAGCTGTTTTTT
TRBV7-2,-,once,TRBJ2-2,CASSRGPGGNTGELFF,TGTGCCAGCAGCCGTGGGCCCGGGGGAAACACCGGGGAGCTGTTTTTT
TRBV10-3,-,-,TRBJ2-2,CAISDQTGELFF,TGTGCCATCAGTGATCAGACCGGGGAGCTGTTTTTT